These T cell receptor beta chains were read from a single sample in a study of cytomegalovirus exposure and HLA in healthy donors. Generated by immunoSEQ multiplex PCR, the TCRdb table keeps only in-frame clones and is missing some. The sample holds approximately 190,000 clones; approximately 81% are singletons and the top ten take 3.5% to 4%. Sequencing input: PBMCs. These receptors originate from a man between 50 and 59 years old in good health and CMV-seronegative. The CDR3 runs from the conserved cysteine through the conserved F or W. The D gene is left open where the match is weak. Some rows have no size entry. The others give once, few or many, or a class for an expanded clone.

J gene,V gene,clone size,D gene,CDR3 DNA,CDR3 protein
TRBJ2-7,TRBV7-9,few,TRBD1,TGTGCCAGCAGCACGGGACAGATCCCCTACGAGCAGTACTTC,CASSTGQIPYEQYF
TRBJ1-6,TRBV9,once,TRBD1,TGTGCCAGCAGCATCCACGGGGAGGGGACAGGCTCATCACCCCTCCACTTT,CASSIHGEGTGSSPLHF
TRBJ2-3,TRBV6-6,-,TRBD1,TGTGCCAGCAGTTACGACAGGGGCACAGATACGCAGTATTTT,CASSYDRGTDTQYF
TRBJ2-2,TRBV9,-,TRBD2,TGTGCCAGCGCGGGAGGCGAGCTGTTTTTT,CASAGGELFF
TRBJ1-5,TRBV7-2,-,-,TGTGCCAGCAGCTTGTATGATCAGCCCCAGCATTTT,CASSLYDQPQHF
TRBJ2-7,TRBV27,-,TRBD1,TGTGCCAGCAGTTTCGGACAGGGGACCCACGAGCAGTACTTC,CASSFGQGTHEQYF
TRBJ2-7,TRBV19,-,-,TGTGCCAGTAGTAGGGACACTGTATCCTACGAGCAGTACTTC,CASSRDTVSYEQYF
TRBJ1-1,TRBV10-3,-,-,TGTGCCATCAGGTCCGAGGGGGGGCACAGAGCTTTCTTT,CAIRSEGGHRAFF
TRBJ1-2,TRBV15,-,-,TGTGCCACCAGCAGAGATAGGGGGGGAACCTATGGCTACACCTTC,CATSRDRGGTYGYTF
TRBJ2-3,TRBV18,-,TRBD1,TGTGCCAGCTCACCCCGGACAGGTAGCACAGATACGCAGTATTTT,CASSPRTGSTDTQYF
TRBJ2-3,TRBV6-5,-,-,TGTGCCAGCAGTTACCGAGACAGAAACACAGATACGCAGTATTTT,CASSYRDRNTDTQYF
TRBJ1-3,TRBV11-2,-,-,TGTGCCAGCAGCTCTCACATCGGGACTTGGGGAAACACCATATATTTT,CASSSHIGTWGNTIYF
TRBJ1-1,TRBV6-4,few,TRBD1,TGTGCCAGCAGTCCGGACAGGAGGAACACTGAAGCTTTCTTT,CASSPDRRNTEAFF
TRBJ2-7,TRBV29-1,-,-,TGCAGCGTTGAAAGCCTCCAGGGGGGTTTCGGCGAGCAGTACTTC,CSVESLQGGFGEQYF
TRBJ2-3,TRBV19,-,-,TGTGCCAGTACATCCCCGGGTCGGAGCTCAGATACGCAGTATTTT,CASTSPGRSSDTQYF
TRBJ2-1,TRBV14,-,-,TGTGCCAGCAGCCAAGGTCCCGGGGGGCCCAACAATGAGCAGTTCTTC,CASSQGPGGPNNEQFF
TRBJ1-1,TRBV19,-,-,TGTGCCAGTAGGAGTGACAGTCGACGTATGAACACTGAAGCTTTCTTT,CASRSDSRRMNTEAFF
TRBJ2-3,TRBV20-1,-,-,TGCAGTGCTAGAACAGGGGATACGCAGTATTTT,CSARTGDTQYF
TRBJ1-1,TRBV21-1,-,-,TGTGCCAGCAGCAAACGCGGGTGGTGGACTGAAGCTTTCTTT,CASSKRGWWTEAFF
TRBJ1-6,TRBV19,few,TRBD1,TGTGCCAGTAGTTCCTTACAGGGGCCACCCCTCCACTTT,CASSSLQGPPLHF
TRBJ2-1,TRBV30,-,TRBD2,TGTGCCTGGAGCCCGGATAGCGGGGGGGCCTATGAGCAGTTCTTC,CAWSPDSGGAYEQFF
TRBJ2-1,TRBV5-1,-,-,TGCGCCAGCAGCTTTTCAGTGCGGACTAATGAGCAGTTCTTC,CASSFSVRTNEQFF
TRBJ2-3,TRBV7-2,-,TRBD2,TGTGCCAGCAGCGGCGGGGGTTTAGTAGGAGATACGCAGTATTTT,CASSGGGLVGDTQYF
TRBJ2-3,TRBV7-8,-,TRBD2,TGTGCCAGCAGCCGGCCGGTGGCTAGCGGGGGGGCATTCGGATCCACAGATACGCAGTATTTT,CASSRPVASGGAFGSTDTQYF
TRBJ2-7,TRBV2,few,-,TGTGCCAGCAAAAAGGAACAGGACCTACGAGAGCAGTACTTC,CASKKEQDLREQYF
TRBJ2-1,TRBV19,-,-,TGTGCCAGTAGTATGAGGAATGAGCAGTTCTTC,CASSMRNEQFF
TRBJ2-7,TRBV12-5,few,-,TGTGCTAGTGGTGCGAGGGGGGGGAGTTACGAGCAGTACTTC,CASGARGGSYEQYF
TRBJ2-1,TRBV19,-,TRBD1,TGTGCCAGTAGCAAAGGAGGTGGGACAGGGGGGCACAATGAGCAGTTCTTC,CASSKGGGTGGHNEQFF
TRBJ1-1,TRBV10-3,few,-,TGTGCCATCAGTGATGTCCTACCTGGGGCAGCTTTCTTT,CAISDVLPGAAFF
TRBJ1-4,TRBV2,-,-,TGTGCCAGCAGTGAACTGGGGCAGGGAACGGAAAAACTGTTTTTT,CASSELGQGTEKLFF
TRBJ2-7,TRBV27,-,-,TGTGCCAGCAGTTTAGGGTGGAGTACCGAGCAGTACTTC,CASSLGWSTEQYF
TRBJ2-1,TRBV10-1,-,-,TGCGCCAGCAGCCAGGGCAATGAGCAGTTCTTC,CASSQGNEQFF
TRBJ1-2,TRBV10-3,-,TRBD1,TGTGCCATCAGTTGGGACAGGGGCTACACCTTC,CAISWDRGYTF
TRBJ1-4,TRBV5-1,-,TRBD1,TGCGCCAGCAGCCTAGGACAGGGGGGGCGCGCTTTGTCAAATGAAAAACTGTTTTTT,CASSLGQGGRALSNEKLFF
TRBJ2-5,TRBV7-9,once,-,TGTGCCAGCAGCGCGAAGCGTGTCATTGGGAGACAAGAGACCCAGTACTTC,CASSAKRVIGRQETQYF
TRBJ1-1,TRBV11-2,-,-,TGTGCCAGCAGCCCCTGGCCTGTGAACACTGAAGCTTTCTTT,CASSPWPVNTEAFF
TRBJ1-1,TRBV13,few,TRBD1,TGTGCCAGCAGCATTAGGACAGGGGGTCTCACTGAAGCTTTCTTT,CASSIRTGGLTEAFF
TRBJ1-5,TRBV18,-,-,TGTGCCAGCTCAGTCTCGGGGGGAGGCAATCAGCCCCAGCATTTT,CASSVSGGGNQPQHF
TRBJ1-1,TRBV5-1,-,-,TGCGCCAGCAGCTCTTCGGGGTTCCCTGAAGCTTTCTTT,CASSSSGFPEAFF
TRBJ2-1,TRBV15,once,TRBD2,TGTGCCACCAGCAGTTTAGCGGGGGGGGTAGGGGAGCAGTTCTTC,CATSSLAGGVGEQFF
TRBJ1-1,TRBV10-1,-,-,TGCGCCAGCAGGACCTGCGGAGAGCGAAAAATGAACACTGAAGCTTTCTTT,CASRTCGERKMNTEAFF
TRBJ2-7,TRBV7-2,-,-,TGTGCCAGCAGCCTGGGCCTCAATCGTCTCTACGAGCAGTACTTC,CASSLGLNRLYEQYF
TRBJ1-1,TRBV19,-,-,TGTGCCAGTAGTGTACAGGCTGTGAACACTGAAGCTTTCTTT,CASSVQAVNTEAFF
TRBJ1-1,TRBV5-1,-,-,TGCGCCAGCAGCTTGGGGGGGAGGGACACTGAAGCTTTCTTT,CASSLGGRDTEAFF
TRBJ2-2,TRBV5-1,-,-,TGCGCCAGCAGCCCACAGGTTAGGCGCTCGAACACCGGGGAGCTGTTTTTT,CASSPQVRRSNTGELFF
TRBJ2-7,TRBV27,-,-,TGTGCCAGCAGTTTATGGGGCGGCGAGCAGTACTTC,CASSLWGGEQYF
TRBJ1-6,TRBV27,-,-,TGTGCCAGCAGTCCGTGGAGTGGCTCCTATAATTCACCCCTCCACTTT,CASSPWSGSYNSPLHF
TRBJ1-2,TRBV27,-,TRBD1,TGTGCCAGCACACCCGACAGGGAGCAAGGAGGCTACACCTTC,CASTPDREQGGYTF
TRBJ1-5,TRBV2,-,TRBD1,TGTGCCAGCAGCGACTGGACAGGGGTCCTCCTTAATCAGCCCCAGCATTTT,CASSDWTGVLLNQPQHF
TRBJ2-7,TRBV10-3,-,TRBD1,TGTGCCATCAGTAGACAGGGGGACGAGCAGTACTTC,CAISRQGDEQYF
TRBJ2-1,TRBV4-3,once,-,TGCGCCAGCAGCCAAGAAGGGGGTGGCAATGAGCAGTTCTTC,CASSQEGGGNEQFF
TRBJ2-7,TRBV18,-,-,TGTGCCAGCTCACTTGGGCGCGACGAGCAGTACTTC,CASSLGRDEQYF
TRBJ2-1,TRBV9,-,-,TGTGCCAGCAGCGTAGACAGGGAGAATGAGCAGTTCTTC,CASSVDRENEQFF
TRBJ1-5,TRBV4-2,few,TRBD1,TGTGCCAGCAGCCAAGATGCGGGACAGGGATATCAGCCCCAGCATTTT,CASSQDAGQGYQPQHF
TRBJ2-2,TRBV7-9,-,TRBD2,TGTGCCAGCAGTCTACAGGTTCTAGCGGGGCCCGGGGAGCTGTTTTTT,CASSLQVLAGPGELFF
TRBJ1-4,TRBV19,-,-,TGTGCCAGTAAATCGAGGGATCAAGAAAAACTGTTTTTT,CASKSRDQEKLFF
TRBJ2-2,TRBV6-6,-,TRBD2,TGTGCCAGCAGTACCGGACTAGCGGTTGTCAGCGGGGAGCTGTTTTTT,CASSTGLAVVSGELFF
TRBJ1-1,TRBV14,-,-,TGTGCCAGCAGCCAAGGGTCCGGCACTGAAGCTTTCTTT,CASSQGSGTEAFF
TRBJ1-6,TRBV18,-,TRBD1,TGTGCCAGCTCGTCCGGGACAGGGTCCTATAATTCACCCCTCCACTTT,CASSSGTGSYNSPLHF